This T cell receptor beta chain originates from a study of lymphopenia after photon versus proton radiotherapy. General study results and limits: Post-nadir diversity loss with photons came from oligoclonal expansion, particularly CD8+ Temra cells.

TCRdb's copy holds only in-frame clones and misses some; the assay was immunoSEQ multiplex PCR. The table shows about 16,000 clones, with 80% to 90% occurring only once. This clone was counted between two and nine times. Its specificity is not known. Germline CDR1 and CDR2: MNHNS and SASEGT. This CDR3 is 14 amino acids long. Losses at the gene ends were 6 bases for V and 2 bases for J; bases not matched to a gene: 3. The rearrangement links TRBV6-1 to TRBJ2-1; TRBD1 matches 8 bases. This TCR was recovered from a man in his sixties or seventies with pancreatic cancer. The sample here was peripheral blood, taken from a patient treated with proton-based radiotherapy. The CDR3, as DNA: TGTGCCAGCAGCGACAGGGGACCCTACAATGAGCAGTTCTTC. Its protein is CASSDRGPYNEQFF.